The text below deals with one T cell receptor (beta chain). It lacks a known antigen. Preparation of the library involved the immunoSEQ multiplex PCR assay. For the multiplex PCR, a mixture combining 60 forward primers for TCR Vbeta segments and 13 reverse primers for TCR Jbeta segments was used. The CDR3 region of rearranged TCR beta genes was amplified from genomic DNA with a multiplex PCR assay. Amplified TCR beta libraries were sequenced as 87-base-pair reads on the Illumina HiSeq System. As for how the authors treated the data: Across the 670 or so repertoires, a later analysis counted 78 million or so unique TCR beta chains, approximately 12 million of which were shared by at least two donors. A nearest-neighbor algorithm error-corrected the raw reads and collapsed the reads into unique sequences, merging closely related sequences to remove PCR and sequencing errors. Alignment of CDR3 sequences to IMGT reference sequences was used to assign V, D and J gene segments. For a sequence to be retained, a match of at least six nucleotides to both a V gene segment and a J gene segment was required. Rearrangements were called productive when the CDR3 lacked stop codons and stayed in frame with V and J; all others were non-productive. Following IMGT convention, CDR3 was defined as the stretch from the second conserved V-encoded cysteine to the conserved J-encoded phenylalanine. The earlier analysis of about 500 of the donors excluded sequences that lacked an unambiguous match to a single V gene segment. In an earlier analysis of approximately 550 of the donors, V segments were called functional above 56.7% productive rearrangements and were called segregating when the between-donor standard deviation exceeded 5%. To diagnose cytomegalovirus status from the catalog of TCR beta chain sequences, a statistical classification framework was built. In a later analysis, V and J genes were assigned by comparing TCR nucleotide sequences against IMGT/GENE-DB human TR gene sequences. A later analysis assigned CDR3 sequences and most-parsimonious VDJ recombination scenarios with the TCRdist pipeline. In a later analysis, every TCR beta chain was defined by the combination of its CDR3 amino acid sequence and its V-gene family, and reads without a unique V-gene family were dropped. A later analysis removed several hundred highly shared, low-generation-probability nucleotide sequences to deal with suspected cross-contamination and a sequencing artifact. In a later analysis, a clonal expansion index was calculated for each public chain from normalized within-repertoire ranks of inferred template counts. In a later analysis, generation probabilities were computed using a VDJ recombination model fitted to out-of-frame rearrangements, and the results were checked against IGoR. In a later analysis, hypergeometric tests were used to score TCR-TCR, TCR-HLA and TCR-CMV co-occurrence, with a repertoire-size bias correction applied to TCR pairs. False discovery rates were estimated in a later analysis by permuting HLA or CMV assignments 20 times. In a later analysis, co-occurring TCRs were grouped using DBSCAN, and TCRdist sequence similarity was added for clustering within HLA-allele-positive subsets. For co-occurrence clustering, repertoires with fewer than 30,000 or more than 120,000 public chains were excluded, along with five repertoires with anomalous nucleotide sharing. TCRdb retrieved this table from immuneACCESS and kept in-frame rearrangements only. Not all clones are present; in checked studies, unresolved V genes account for under half, and no reason is known for the remainder. The V and J calls and clone size come from that table; D and trimming were worked out from the DNA. The sample has some 180,000 clones on record. 5.5% to 7.5% of the sample comes from the top ten.

The cohort was made up of roughly 670 healthy bone marrow donors. At the time of sampling, all cohort members were nominally healthy, though unrecorded immune exposures were likely present. The donor tested CMV seronegative, placing the donor among the 352 seronegative members of the cohort. Each donor provided a peripheral blood sample, and peripheral blood mononuclear cells were used for TCR beta sequencing. Genomic DNA extraction from the blood cell samples was performed with the Qiagen DNeasy Blood Extraction Kit. The data stem from a study of cytomegalovirus exposure and HLA in healthy donors (dated by TCRdb to the late 2010s). Turning to the overall study: An earlier analysis of approximately 590 of the donors reported more than 250 Gb of sequence data and roughly 100 million unique TCR beta sequences from about 179 million T cells. An early release covering 550 to 650 HLA-typed donors comprised roughly 300 gigabases of sequencing data and about 90 million unique TCR sequences. Of the approximately 400 genotyped donors, less than 85% were placed in the genetic ancestry cluster associated with self-reported Caucasian donors. The study aimed to test whether signatures of past pathogen exposure could be identified by cataloging public T cell receptors. Using immunosequencing, the study profiled T cell repertoires from around 670 subjects and related those repertoires to cytomegalovirus serostatus. Along with the approximately 670-subject first cohort, a separate validation cohort of over a hundred different subjects was used. To predict cytomegalovirus infection status, the study brought together high-throughput TCR immunosequencing, statistical association of individual TCRs with disease status, and machine learning. A later analysis re-analyzed previously published TCR beta repertoires from approximately 700 donors and added high-resolution HLA genotyping to study TCR occurrence patterns. Rather than drawing on any new phenotypic data, the later analysis identified candidate immune exposures from TCR beta sequences and the way those sequences occurred across donors. In an earlier analysis of a few hundred of the donors, high-throughput TCR beta sequencing was used to judge whether each TCR beta V gene segment behaved as functional or pseudogenic. Donor age, sex, ethnicity and CMV serostatus were compiled together with the repertoire data. A later genetic analysis took genome-wide SNP genotypes for about 65% of the 666 donors and used that subset as a discovery cohort. All discovery cohort repertoires had been generated using a single sequencing platform. HLA typing included class I and class II loci at four-digit resolution. Typing coverage differed by locus: A, B, C, DRB1 and DQB1 were typed in roughly 620-630 donors, DQA1 in about 500, DPA1 in 606, and DPB1 in 450 to 480. Four to six DR-DQ haplotypes were handled as single units for association and clustering, since linkage in the cohort was strong. Among some 410 genotyped donors of the cohort, an average of approximately 220,000 unique TCR beta nucleotide sequences was sequenced per donor, of which approximately 18% were non-productive. General findings and caveats noted by the study authors: The study gave a list of over 150 TCR beta chains associated with cytomegalovirus. A later analysis associated 16,951 TCR beta sequences with specific HLA alleles at a false discovery rate of 0.05. When HLA alleles, especially DR and DQ, strongly co-occurred, TCR associations were difficult to assign to individual alleles. Because the 87-base-pair reads could not distinguish some IMGT-functional V segments, including TRBV6-2 and TRBV6-3, those segments were excluded. A later genetic analysis associated a missense DCLRE1C variant with V-gene and J-gene trimming of TCR beta chains, and an independent cohort replicated the association. The authors suggested that the approach could potentially be extended to other disease states and immunological phenotypes. In a later analysis, several top co-occurrence clusters were reported to appear linked to parvovirus B19, influenza, CMV and Epstein-Barr virus. The presence/absence analyses assumed that sequencing depth was roughly uniform across donors, and that assumption may not be true. A later genetic analysis reported fewer N-insertions in productive TCRs among donors in an Asian-associated ancestry cluster than the roughly 650-donor mean. In an earlier analysis of 587 of the donors, most TCR beta V segments appeared in productive rearrangements about 90% or about 30% of the time, broadly matching IMGT annotations. A later analysis found that TCR association rates varied across HLA loci, with DRB1 alleles showing the most associated TCRs and HLA-C alleles the fewest. While some public TCRs were present in many individuals, most TCR sequences turned up only very rarely across donors. A cluster of highly shared sequence variants was judged likely to represent a technical artifact of the sequencing pipeline. The cohort was sequenced for TCR beta chains only, and without alpha or paired-chain data the features that could be detected were limited. Because HLA typing was unavailable for some donors at each locus, only the typed subset was used in association tests. According to a later analysis, most CMV-associated TCR beta chains appeared to be HLA-restricted, and the HLA associations seemed to be driven largely by CMV exposure. The classifier was reported to diagnose cytomegalovirus status with high specificity and sensitivity in both the original and validation cohorts. CMV serostatus was the only immune exposure information available for the cohort. A further reported finding was that TCR beta sequences accurately predicted the HLA-A and HLA-B alleles for most subjects in the first cohort. Three of the identified cytomegalovirus-associated TCR beta chains were confirmed in vitro to be specific for cytomegalovirus antigens. In a later analysis, HLA-associated TCR beta chains were found to be more clonally expanded and to have lower generation probabilities than equally common non-associated chains. The earlier analysis of 587 of the donors excluded 15 to 20 rarely observed V segments, including chromosome 9 orphons, because counts were too low. Linkage disequilibrium might explain the correlated functional status among segregating V segments, but an unknown experimental factor could not be excluded.

V and J are trimmed by 6 bases and 4 bases, and the gene matches miss 6 bases of the junction. The germline V gene provides CDR1 ENHRY and CDR2 SYGVKD. Its CDR3 holds 14 amino acids, cysteine through phenylalanine. Kept here is only the CDR3 DNA, which spans 42 bases and is read in frame from base 1. Sample: PBMCs. The TCR comes from a man aged 25 to 40 in good health and CMV-seronegative. The chain was built from TRBV10-3 and TRBJ2-5; TRBD1 agrees with 9 junctional bases. The CDR3 region: CAISRTGEGETQYF. The nucleotides are TGTGCCATCAGCAGGACAGGGGAGGGAGAGACCCAGTACTTC.